This is a list of T cell receptor beta chains from one sample in a study of tumor-infiltrating lymphocytes in primary liver carcinoma. TCRdb analysed the multiplex PCR reads with MiXCR anew, one entry per CDR3 protein. The table records some 180,000 distinct CDR3 sequences, about 82% of them present only once. The sample taken for sequencing was tumor tissue from primary liver carcinoma. These receptors came from a man aged 35-49 years with primary liver carcinoma and hepatitis B virus infection. The CDR3 runs from the conserved cysteine through the conserved F or W. Each record gives: CDR3 protein, CDR3 DNA, V gene, clone size, CDR3 length, J gene, D gene. A D gene is named only where the DNA matches it firmly. Expanded clones get a size class; other rows say once, few or many, or leave the size out.

cdr3_aa: CAISWASGRANEQFF
cdr3_nt: TGTGCCATCAGCTGGGCTAGCGGAAGGGCCAATGAGCAGTTCTTC
v_call: TRBV5-4
clone_size: once
cdr3_length: 15
j_call: TRBJ2-1
d_call: TRBD2

cdr3_aa: CASGTGNSYEQYF
cdr3_nt: TGTGCCAGTGGGACAGGTAATTCCTACGAGCAGTACTTC
v_call: TRBV27
clone_size: few
cdr3_length: 13
j_call: TRBJ2-7
d_call: TRBD1

cdr3_aa: CASSLGIYTAQETQYF
cdr3_nt: TGTGCCAGCAGCTTAGGGATTTACACGGCACAAGAGACCCAGTACTTC
v_call: TRBV7-3
clone_size: .
cdr3_length: 16
j_call: TRBJ2-5
d_call: .

cdr3_aa: CASSVRGASEQFF
cdr3_nt: TGTGCCAGCAGCGTGAGAGGGGCTAGTGAGCAGTTCTTC
v_call: TRBV9
clone_size: .
cdr3_length: 13
j_call: TRBJ2-1
d_call: .

cdr3_aa: CDSSVGLSYQQYF
cdr3_nt: TGTGACAGCAGCGTGGGACTGTCCTACCAGCAGTACTTC
v_call: TRBV11-3
clone_size: .
cdr3_length: 13
j_call: TRBJ2-7
d_call: .

cdr3_aa: CASSEVRDTEVIF
cdr3_nt: TGTGCCAGCAGTGAAGTCAGGGACACTGAAGTTATCTTT
v_call: TRBV6-1
clone_size: .
cdr3_length: 13
j_call: TRBJ1-1
d_call: .

cdr3_aa: CTSTYSFEEKLFF
cdr3_nt: TGTACCAGCACCTACTCCTTCGAAGAAAAACTGTTTTTT
v_call: TRBV14
clone_size: .
cdr3_length: 13
j_call: TRBJ1-4
d_call: .

cdr3_aa: CASNPPDWLSYEQYF
cdr3_nt: TGCGCCAGCAACCCGCCGGACTGGCTCTCCTACGAGCAGTACTTC
v_call: TRBV4-1
clone_size: .
cdr3_length: 15
j_call: TRBJ2-7
d_call: .

cdr3_aa: CASILSGTIFETQYF
cdr3_nt: TGTGCCAGCATCCTTTCCGGGACTATCTTTGAGACCCAGTACTTC
v_call: TRBV5-4
clone_size: .
cdr3_length: 15
j_call: TRBJ2-5
d_call: TRBD2

cdr3_aa: CTTGKDSGGNEQYF
cdr3_nt: TGTACCACGGGTAAAGACTCGGGGGGCAACGAGCAGTACTTT
v_call: TRBV6-1
clone_size: .
cdr3_length: 14
j_call: TRBJ2-7
d_call: .

cdr3_aa: CASSWTSDSYDEQFF
cdr3_nt: TGTGCCAGCAGTTGGACTAGCGACTCCTACGATGAGCAGTTCTTC
v_call: TRBV6-2/TRBV6-3
clone_size: .
cdr3_length: 15
j_call: TRBJ2-1
d_call: TRBD2

cdr3_aa: CIGGPGWGMNTKAFF
cdr3_nt: TGCATCGGTGGACCGGGTTGGGGGATGAACACTAAAGCTTTCTTT
v_call: TRBV29-1
clone_size: .
cdr3_length: 15
j_call: TRBJ1-1
d_call: .

cdr3_aa: CASSFSGPYNEQFF
cdr3_nt: TGTGCCAGCAGCTTCTCAGGCCCCTACAATGAGCAATTCTTC
v_call: TRBV11-3
clone_size: .
cdr3_length: 14
j_call: TRBJ2-1
d_call: .

cdr3_aa: CAISIRQGNEQFF
cdr3_nt: TGTGCCATTAGTATTAGACAGGGCAATGAGCAGTTCTTC
v_call: TRBV19
clone_size: .
cdr3_length: 13
j_call: TRBJ2-1
d_call: TRBD1

cdr3_aa: CASSQDPEGEQYF
cdr3_nt: TGCGCCAGCAGCCAAGATCCGGAGGGCGAGCAGTACTTC
v_call: TRBV4-3
clone_size: .
cdr3_length: 13
j_call: TRBJ2-7
d_call: .

cdr3_aa: CDSSFSGGQETQYF
cdr3_nt: TGTGACAGCAGCTTCAGTGGGGGACAAGAAACCCAGTACTTC
v_call: TRBV11-2
clone_size: .
cdr3_length: 14
j_call: TRBJ2-5
d_call: .

cdr3_aa: CASSKTLLVNTGELFF
cdr3_nt: TGTGCCAGCAGTAAAACACTACTGGTGAACACCGGGGAACTGTTCTTT
v_call: TRBV6-1
clone_size: .
cdr3_length: 16
j_call: TRBJ2-2
d_call: .

cdr3_aa: CASSVDNSEQFF
cdr3_nt: TGTGCCAGCAGTGTAGATAACAGTGAGCAGTTCTTC
v_call: TRBV12-3/TRBV12-4
clone_size: .
cdr3_length: 12
j_call: TRBJ2-1
d_call: .

cdr3_aa: CATSDYGRQGATETQYF
cdr3_nt: TGTGCCACCAGTGATTATGGGCGACAGGGGGCTACAGAGACCCAGTACTTC
v_call: TRBV24-1
clone_size: .
cdr3_length: 17
j_call: TRBJ2-5
d_call: TRBD1

cdr3_aa: CSLMTGRDGYTF
cdr3_nt: TGCAGCCTCATGACAGGGAGGGATGGCTACACCTTC
v_call: TRBV29-1
clone_size: few
cdr3_length: 12
j_call: TRBJ1-2
d_call: TRBD1

cdr3_aa: CSARDIRQGGDSPLHF
cdr3_nt: TGCAGTGCTAGAGATATTAGACAGGGAGGGGATTCACCCCTCCACTTT
v_call: TRBV20-1
clone_size: few
cdr3_length: 16
j_call: TRBJ1-6
d_call: TRBD1

cdr3_aa: CVTQDGRSELYF
cdr3_nt: TGTGTCACCCAGGACGGACGGAGCGAGCTGTACTTC
v_call: TRBV6-5
clone_size: .
cdr3_length: 12
j_call: TRBJ2-7
d_call: .

cdr3_aa: CASSSGASSVGARTDTQYF
cdr3_nt: TGTGCCAGCAGCTCTGGGGCAAGCTCTGTTGGCGCCCGCACAGATACGCAATATTTT
v_call: TRBV11-1
clone_size: few
cdr3_length: 19
j_call: TRBJ2-3
d_call: .

cdr3_aa: CASSLGVGIDEKLFF
cdr3_nt: TGTGCCAGCAGCTTAGGAGTAGGGATTGACGAAAAACTGTTTTTT
v_call: TRBV11-2
clone_size: .
cdr3_length: 15
j_call: TRBJ1-4
d_call: .

cdr3_aa: CATSLGGNTEGFF
cdr3_nt: TGCGCCACCAGCTTGGGGGGGAACACTGAAGGTTTCTTT
v_call: TRBV11-2
clone_size: .
cdr3_length: 13
j_call: TRBJ1-1
d_call: .

cdr3_aa: CASSYLKVGNKQFF
cdr3_nt: TGTGCCAGCAGTTACCTGAAAGTTGGAAATAAGCAGTTCTTC
v_call: TRBV6-2/TRBV6-3
clone_size: .
cdr3_length: 14
j_call: TRBJ2-1
d_call: .

cdr3_aa: CASREQGARSTEVFF
cdr3_nt: TGTGCCAGCAGAGAACAGGGGGCGAGGAGCACTGAAGTTTTCTTT
v_call: TRBV6-2/TRBV6-3
clone_size: .
cdr3_length: 15
j_call: TRBJ1-1
d_call: TRBD1

cdr3_aa: CASSPHGRRNEQLF
cdr3_nt: TGTGCCAGCAGTCCCCATGGGCGGCGGAATGAGCAGTTATTC
v_call: TRBV12-3/TRBV12-4
clone_size: .
cdr3_length: 14
j_call: TRBJ2-1
d_call: .

cdr3_aa: CASSFISTGTQYF
cdr3_nt: TGTGCCAGTAGCTTCATTAGTACAGGTACGCAGTATTTT
v_call: TRBV11-1
clone_size: .
cdr3_length: 13
j_call: TRBJ2-3
d_call: .